This TCR beta chain came from a study of T cell clonotyping in hematopoietic cell transplantation. Profiling relied on immunoSEQ multiplex PCR, and the TCRdb table lists in-frame clones only, not all of them. The data show approximately 10,000 clones, about half seen once. Germline CDR1 is SGHRS and CDR2 is YFSETQ. The CDR3 is 18 amino acids. Unmatched junction bases numbered 9, after V lost 0 bases and J lost 1 base. This sequence joins TRBV5-1 and TRBJ2-5; 10 bases are a match to TRBD2. This clonotype was sampled from a male patient in his forties or fifties who had an allogeneic stem cell transplant from an unrelated donor, so the T cells may come from the graft donor. Some clones in this sample may be carry-over from other donors' samples. The sample consisted of PBMCs, taken 30 days after allogeneic stem cell transplant. The CDR3 region is CASSLVRLAGALQETQYF. CDR3 sequence (DNA): TGCGCCAGCAGCTTGGTCCGCCTAGCGGGGGCCCTCCAAGAGACCCAGTACTTC.